This section outlines one TCR beta chain sequence together with its context. This clone was recorded a few times. Its binding antigen is unknown. No base-level quality is on record; no much larger clone is a single base apart. This record comes from a study of beta chain features in type 1 diabetes (dated by TCRdb to 2017 to 2018). Some background on the complete study: Patients and healthy donors did not differ in mean age, gender distribution, total cell number or subset yield. The study compared the TCRB repertoires of sorted circulating CD4+ T cell subsets in recently diagnosed type 1 diabetes patients with those in matched healthy donors. Regulatory and stem cell-like memory subsets were isolated from only 8 patients and about eight healthy donors, whereas naive and central memory subsets came from all 28 donors. Across all samples, approximately 98,000,000 sorted cells were examined, and cell number per subset correlated strongly with RNA yield. Study-wide findings and limitations: Naive, central memory and regulatory TCRB repertoires appeared to be more similar among patients than among healthy donors. At VDJ recombination sites, type 1 diabetes patients had fewer insertions and more deleted nucleotides, which implies abnormalities in thymic rearrangement. Because small numbers of individuals were included in the HLA sub-analyses, any influence of HLA type on TCRB rearrangement was left unresolved. Sequencing cDNA rather than genomic DNA could over-represent highly expressing activated cells, although activation and CD3 levels did not differ between groups. In all four CD4+ subsets, TCRB CDR3 length was moderately but significantly shorter in type 1 diabetes patients. Shorter templates might have been favored by PCR, but patient and control samples were amplified and corrected together, so both groups would have been affected equally by any skew.

The High Capacity cDNA Reverse Transcription Kit was used to reverse transcribe all of the isolated RNA, meaning that expressed TCRB transcripts were what got sequenced. Deep immunoSEQ sequencing was performed on naive, central memory and regulatory T cell samples, with an average of roughly 3.5 million total reads per sample. After sorted cells were lysed in RLT buffer, RNA was extracted with DNase-treated RNeasy Micro or Mini kits, with the choice depending on cell number. To prevent cross-contamination, each cell subset was processed individually, whereas patient and healthy donor samples were processed jointly. Using the immunoSEQ multiplex PCR, TCRB sequences were amplified from cDNA into 87-bp fragments spanning the CDR3 region. Amplicons were sequenced on the Illumina HiSeq platform. The authors processed their data as follows. PCR bias was computationally corrected using synthetic template baselines, reads within Hamming distance 2 were collapsed, and singletons that could not be merged were discarded. Reads were aligned to IMGT to assign V, D and J genes, CDR3 length, and insertions or deletions at six rearrangement sites. Within each subset, clonotype counts were normalized to sorted cell number, and only after that were true diversity and Gini coefficients computed with the tcR R package. The overlap coefficient, calculated on TCRB nucleotide sequences, was used to quantify repertoire sharing. TCRdb holds this immuneACCESS table with in-frame rearrangements only. Some clones are missing; in checked studies, unresolved V genes explain under half, and the rest has no known cause. For V, J and clone size, that table is used; D and trimming come from the DNA. The sample data list 300,000 or so clones, and around 8.5% of these were observed just once. The ten largest clones add up to 1% of the sample.

A single peripheral blood draw of around 0.11 L on average was collected from each donor into heparinised tubes. A BD FACSAria II and a panel including CD45RO, CCR7, CD25, CD127, CD95 and CD27 were used to sort naive, central memory, regulatory and stem cell-like memory CD4+ T cells. All sorted populations exceeded 95% purity. PBMCs were isolated immediately by Lymphoprep density gradient centrifugation and stained directly without culture. Samples were stained and sorted in pairs, with one healthy donor and one patient per experiment, so that batch effects were minimized. The sequence was obtained from a man aged 30 to 45 with type 1 diabetes. Sequences were obtained from central memory CD4+ T cells from blood.

CDR3 region: CASSTDSNYGYTF. The nucleotides are TGTGCCAGCAGCACAGACAGCAACTATGGCTACACCTTC. Recombination connected TRBV7-2 to TRBJ1-2, with TRBD1 as a weak D call on 5 bases. From a lookup of the germline V gene, CDR1 and CDR2 are SGHTA and FQGNSA. V is reduced by 5 bases and J by 2 bases, leaving a spacing of 9 bases between them. The CDR3 runs 13 residues from the cysteine to the phenylalanine. Only CDR3 DNA is held: 39 bases, read in frame from base 1.